This note documents a single T cell receptor (beta chain) sequence. Its antigen is still unknown. The germline V gene has CDR1 SEHNR and CDR2 FQNEAQ (reference sequence). The CDR3 sequence is 15 residues long. V lost 5 bases and J lost 6; bases outside the gene matches: 11. The source of the sample is a study of cytomegalovirus exposure and HLA in healthy donors. Looking at the study overall: About 80 million unique TCRs from HLA-typed donors were held in an early data release. Study-level results: The sole available immune exposure information was CMV serostatus. The study designated roughly 150 TCR beta chains cytomegalovirus-associated.

Researchers ran the PCR with 60 Vbeta and 13 Jbeta primers. Data came from immunoSEQ multiplex PCR; TCRdb stores just in-frame clones and leaves some out. The table includes 150,000 to 200,000 clones, roughly 79% detected once. Although they were nominally healthy when sampled, donors likely had unrecorded immune exposures. The V call is TRBV7-9, the J call TRBJ2-3; 7 bases are shared with TRBD1. This sequence was found in a man aged 50 or older in good health and CMV-seropositive. Source material: PBMCs. CDR3 sequence reads: CASSPDRRKVDTQYF. The DNA for the CDR3 is TGTGCCAGCAGCCCGGACAGGCGGAAAGTGGATACGCAGTATTTT.